What follows describes a single T cell receptor (beta chain). Donors, healthy HIV-negative adults, lacked recent acute infections or vaccinations. Sequencing used immunoSEQ multiplex PCR; TCRdb keeps in-frame clones, though not all of them. The table records over 1.5 million clones, roughly 98% of them present only once. In germline, CDR1 is MNHEY, CDR2 SVGAGI. The CDR3 totals 16 residues. Trimming pared 0 bases from V and 2 bases from J, leaving 14 bases between. The data stem from a study of shared clonotypes between healthy human individuals. The receptor was isolated from a man aged 25 to 40 in good health. V and J are TRBV6-5 and TRBJ2-7; the D is unclear. The sample comprised naive CD4+ T cells sorted from blood. Subset noted: CD45RA+ positively selected. The CDR3 coding sequence is TGTGCCAGCAGTTACTCGCCGCGCGCAGGAACCTACGAGCAGTACTTC. Its protein product is CASSYSPRAGTYEQYF.